This T cell receptor beta chain was identified during a study of T cells in Graves' hyperthyroidism and ophthalmopathy. Using RNA transcripts as the source, TCR beta CDR3 regions were amplified. The TCR CDR3 first-round RT-PCR relied on the HTBI primer set. TCRdb redid the calling of the multiplex PCR reads with MiXCR, one entry per CDR3 protein. The sample lists fewer than 550,000 distinct CDR3 sequences, approximately 15% occurring once. Findings of the study overall: Ophthalmopathy was model-predicted a median around 6.1 months pre-onset. A model of 13 V-J pairs discriminated ophthalmopathy from stable hyperthyroidism. Blood also carried most thyroid clonotypes expanded above 0.001.

CDR3 size: 14 residues. Trimming took off 5 bases at V and 5 bases at J, with 12 bases between the two ends. This clonotype was detected only a few times. Its antigen is currently unknown. Each diagnosis was grounded in clinical symptoms, serum thyroxine and TRAb, thyroid ultrasound, and orbital computed tomography. V and J are TRBV12-3 or TRBV12-4 and TRBJ2-2; D uncertain. Sequencing was done on a sample of blood. The origin of this receptor is a woman between 18 and 29 years old with Graves' hyperthyroidism. The CDR3 spells CASSPRVFTGELFF. DNA of the CDR3: TGTGCCAGCAGTCCCCGCGTGTTTACCGGGGAGCTGTTTTTT.